Following are 16 T cell receptor beta chains from one sample sequenced in a study of T cell responses to AZD1222 COVID-19 vaccine. Data came from immunoSEQ multiplex PCR; TCRdb stores just in-frame clones and leaves some out. This sample has over 85,000 clones, with around nine tenths found just once. Here the sequenced sample was peripheral blood, taken on day 0 of AZD1222 vaccination. These receptors originate from an adult in good health.

The chain carries TRBV30 and TRBJ2-2; D is unclear. This CDR3 contains 15 residues. Germline V lookup: CDR1 GTSNPN, CDR2 SVGIG (reference sequence). Between the trimmed V and J ends, which lost 0 bases and 1 base, there was a span of 9 bases. As DNA, the CDR3 is TGTGCCTGGAGTGTAGATTGGAGGAACACCGGGGAGCTGTTTTTT. Amino acids: CAWSVDWRNTGELFF.

The chain has TRBV12-5 and TRBJ1-2, with a tentative D call TRBD1 (6 bases). This CDR3 has 17 amino acids. Trimming removed 5 bases at V and 4 bases at J, with 23 bases between. Germline V lookup: CDR1 LGHNT, CDR2 FRNRAP. CDR3 sequence reads: CASGPAGQILMLYGYTF. The CDR3 DNA is TGTGCTAGTGGTCCCGCTGGACAGATCCTCATGCTCTATGGCTACACCTTC.

This clone was recorded once. The chain joins TRBV9 to TRBJ2-2; D uncertain. The V end was cut by 3 bases, the J end by 4 bases, with 10 bases between. Germline CDR1 is SGDLS and CDR2 is YYNGEE. CDR3 length: 14 residues. The CDR3, as DNA: TGTGCCAGCAGCGCGGGTAGGAGCACCGGGGAGCTGTTTTTT. Its protein is CASSAGRSTGELFF.

V is TRBV5-5 and J is TRBJ2-5; 13 nucleotides agree with TRBD2. The CDR3 extends over 16 amino acids. V was pared by 0 bases and J by 5 bases, with 4 bases of the junction left unmatched. Germline CDR1 is SGHKS and CDR2 is YYEKEE (reference sequence). CDR3 sequence (DNA): TGTGCCAGCAGCTTGGAACTAGCGGGAGGGCGGGAGACCCAGTACTTC. Protein product: CASSLELAGGRETQYF.

J is TRBJ1-4 and V is TRBV7-2, with 9 bases that match TRBD1. V lost 9 bases to trimming and J lost 8 bases; unmatched junction nucleotides: 7. This CDR3 is built from 13 residues. The germline CDR1 and CDR2 sequences are SGHTA and FQGNSA. CDR3 amino acids: CASSQGAGEKLFF. The CDR3 region has the DNA TGTGCCAGTTCACAGGGGGCGGGGGAAAAACTGTTTTTT.

V and J are TRBV2 and TRBJ1-6, with a possible D match to TRBD1 (5 bases). Germline V gene lookup returns CDR1 SNHLY and CDR2 FYNNEI. V gave up 6 bases and J gave up 5 bases, with 14 bases separating them. This CDR3 region has 15 residues. The CDR3 coding sequence is TGTGCCAGCAGGCAAGACAGCCAACATAATTCACCCCTCCACTTT. Residues: CASRQDSQHNSPLHF.

This clone was counted a single time. The gene calls are TRBV4-3 and TRBJ2-1; tentative D call: TRBD1 (5 bases). The V and J ends lost 1 base and 2 bases respectively, with 9 bases between them. Germline CDR1 and CDR2: LGHNA and YSLEER. CDR3 length equals 15 residues. This CDR3 is CASSQGGGPYNEQFF. The CDR3 DNA follows: TGCGCCAGCAGCCAAGGGGGCGGTCCCTACAATGAGCAGTTCTTC.

Only one count was recorded for this clone. V usage is TRBV27 and J usage is TRBJ1-5; 7 bases map to TRBD1. After removal of 1 base from V and 3 bases from J, the junction contained 3 bases not matched to a gene. The CDR3 has 15 residues. Germline assignment: CDR1 MNHEY and CDR2 SMNVEV (reference sequence). The CDR3 region is CASSLYRGYNQPQHF. CDR3 nucleotide sequence: TGTGCCAGCAGTTTATACAGGGGATACAATCAGCCCCAGCATTTT.

The V gene is TRBV11-2, the J gene TRBJ2-3, with 7 bases fitting TRBD1. The germline V gene encodes CDR1 SGHAT and CDR2 FQNNGV. The length of the CDR3 is 15 residues. V gave up 2 bases and J gave up 2 bases; unmatched junction bases: 4. CDR3 nucleotides: TGTGCCAGCAGCTTACTGGGACAGCTCACAGATACGCAGTATTTT. The encoded protein is CASSLLGQLTDTQYF.

This sequence joins TRBV7-3 and TRBJ2-1, with 9 bases identical to TRBD2. Unmatched junction bases numbered 9, after V lost 6 bases and J lost 9 bases. Germline CDR1 reads SGHTA; CDR2 reads FQGTGA. This CDR3 is built from 14 residues. The CDR3 here is CASSPGTSSFEQFF. In DNA form, the CDR3 reads TGTGCCAGCAGTCCCGGGACTAGCTCTTTTGAGCAGTTCTTC.

V and J are TRBV5-5 and TRBJ1-5; D uncertain. CDR3 length equals 13 residues. Trimming took 4 bases from V and 1 from J, leaving 6 bases between them. Germline assignment: CDR1 SGHKS and CDR2 YYEKEE (reference sequence). CDR3 residues: CASSDDSNQPQHF. CDR3 coding DNA: TGTGCCAGCAGCGACGACAGCAATCAGCCCCAGCATTTT.

The genes are TRBV28 and TRBJ1-3; D gene ambiguous. This CDR3 spans 15 amino acids. Looked up from germline, CDR1 is MDHEN and CDR2 is SYDVKM. With 8 bases removed from V and 1 base from J, the gap between germline ends came to 15 bases. The CDR3 loop reads CASSLRHYSGNTIYF. CDR3 bases: TGTGCCAGCTCCCTCCGACATTATTCTGGAAACACCATATATTTT.

The rearrangement uses TRBV9 and TRBJ1-3; TRBD1 agrees at 7 bases. V gave up 6 bases and J gave up 0 bases; unmatched junction bases: 9. The CDR3 contains 16 residues. The germline V gene encodes CDR1 SGDLS and CDR2 YYNGEE. CDR3 in amino acids: CASTRGDSASGNTIYF. CDR3 nucleotides: TGTGCCAGCACCAGGGGGGATTCAGCCTCTGGAAACACCATATATTTT.

The chain recombines TRBV4-3 with TRBJ2-5; D is undetermined. The CDR3 is made up of 15 amino acids. Trimming removed 4 bases at V and 5 bases at J, with 17 bases between. Germline assignment: CDR1 LGHNA and CDR2 YSLEER. CDR3 sequence reads: CASSLTEGILETQYF. CDR3 bases: TGCGCCAGCAGCCTCACCGAAGGTATTTTGGAGACCCAGTACTTC.

V usage is TRBV7-9 and J usage is TRBJ1-5; D not resolved. The CDR3 totals 14 residues. The V gene's germline CDR1 is SEHNR and CDR2 FQNEAQ (reference sequence). V shed 1 base and J shed 4 bases, with 8 bases lying between them. DNA of the CDR3: TGTGCCAGCAGCTTAGGGGATTTGAATCAGCCCCAGCATTTT. Translation: CASSLGDLNQPQHF.

The rearrangement joins TRBV27 to TRBJ1-4; D perhaps matches TRBD1 (6 bases). The CDR3 length is 15 residues. CDR1 and CDR2 (germline): MNHEY, SMNVEV (reference sequence). Trimming stripped 4 bases from V and 7 bases from J, with 16 bases between. The CDR3 bases are TGTGCCAGCAGTTCCCTACAGGGTGGGCGTGAAAAACTGTTTTTT. This gives the protein CASSSLQGGREKLFF. The full variable domain, completed using reference TRBV27 and TRBJ1-4, is EAQVTQNPRYLITVTGKKLTVTCSQNMNHEYMSWYRQDPGLGLRQIYYSMNVEVTDKGDVPEGYKVSRKEKRNFPLILESPSPNQTSLYFCASSSLQGGREKLFFGSGTQLSVL.